The 31 T cell receptor beta chains below come from one sample, sequenced in a study of patients and donors after allogeneic stem cell transplantation. TCRdb re-called the RT-PCR reads with MiXCR, one entry per CDR3 protein. The table includes approximately 61,000 distinct CDR3 sequences, roughly 13% detected once. The sample taken for sequencing was blood, either unsorted or a sorted T cell fraction (not recorded which). All receptors derive from a human donor who was either an allogeneic HSCT recipient or a stem cell or donor lymphocyte infusion donor (not recorded which). It is not recorded whose cells these are; they may come from a transplant donor.

This clonotype appeared a few times. CDR3 sequence: CASSYPTDQPGDEQYF. As DNA, the CDR3 is TGTGCCAGCAGTTACCCTACCGACCAGCCGGGGGACGAGCAGTACTTC. The rearrangement links TRBV6-5 to TRBJ2-7, with D perhaps TRBD2 (6 bases). This CDR3 is built from 16 residues. Germline V gives CDR1 MNHEY, CDR2 SVGAGI. V lost 2 bases, J lost 5 bases, and 19 bases lay in between.

This clonotype was detected a few times. This chain joins TRBV24-1 and TRBJ2-1, with TRBD1 identical over 7 bases. The CDR3 loop spans 14 amino acids. J lost 2 bases, V lost 9 bases, and 6 bases had no gene match. CDR1 and CDR2 (germline): KGHDR, SFDVKD. Here the CDR3 DNA reads TGTGCCACCCGCACAGGGGATCCCTACAATGAGCAGTTCTTC. Protein: CATRTGDPYNEQFF.

V is TRBV12-3 or TRBV12-4 and J is TRBJ2-1; 10 bases fit TRBD1. The CDR3 runs 16 residues. Unmatched junction bases numbered 10, after V lost 6 bases and J lost 5 bases. The CDR3 bases are TGTGCCAGCAGCAGCGTGACAGGGGGCGAGGACAATGAGCAGTTCTTC. Encoded protein: CASSSVTGGEDNEQFF.

This clonotype was observed many times. The chain joins TRBV7-2 to TRBJ1-1; D remains unclear. The V end was cut by 1 base, the J end by 0 bases, with 9 bases between. Germline lookup yields CDR1 SGHTA and CDR2 FQGNSA. This CDR3 spans 15 amino acids. In DNA, the CDR3 is TGTGCCAGCAGCTTAGAGGCGTATATGAACACTGAAGCTTTCTTT. Translating gives CASSLEAYMNTEAFF.

The chain has TRBV29-1 and TRBJ2-5, with D perhaps TRBD2 (6 bases). The CDR3 loop spans 14 amino acids. The germline CDR1 and CDR2 sequences are SQVTM and ANQGSEA. V was pared by 2 bases and J by 6 bases, with 16 bases between. The CDR3 DNA reads as TGCAGCGTTGAAAACGGAGGGGAGGAGAAGACCCAGTACTTC. Its translation: CSVENGGEEKTQYF. Supplemented by reference TRBV29-1 and TRBJ2-5, the full variable domain reads SAVISQKPSRDICQRGTSLTIQCQVDSQVTMMFWYRQQPGQSLTLIATANQGSEATYESGFVIDKFPISRPNLTFSTLTVSNMSPEDSSIYLCSVENGGEEKTQYFGPGTRLLVL.

A few counts support this clonotype. The chain employs TRBV29-1 and TRBJ2-7, with TRBD2 identical over 7 bases. The CDR3 has 14 amino acids. J lost 4 bases, V lost 6 bases, and 12 bases had no gene match. Germline V gene sequence: CDR1 SQVTM, CDR2 ANQGSEA. The CDR3 reads CSVDYGGVGYEQYF. Here the CDR3 DNA reads TGCAGCGTGGACTATGGGGGGGTCGGGTACGAGCAGTACTTC.

This clonotype was seen at least ten times. The chain employs TRBV5-4 and TRBJ2-3; tentatively, D is TRBD2 (6 bases). The ends were cut back, 1 base at V and 1 base at J, with 13 bases in the middle. The length of the CDR3 is 16 residues. Germline V lookup: CDR1 SGHNT, CDR2 YYREEE (reference sequence). CDR3 protein: CASSLPPSGGTDTQYF. The CDR3 bases are TGTGCCAGCAGCTTGCCTCCATCGGGGGGCACAGATACGCAGTATTTT.

The table lists this clonotype with a few counts. The chain recombines TRBV6-2 or TRBV6-3 with TRBJ2-1, with D perhaps TRBD2 (6 bases). The length of the CDR3 is 13 residues. The V and J ends lost 10 bases and 0 bases respectively, with 10 bases between them. Per germline, CDR1 MNHEY and CDR2 SVGEGT. In nucleotides, the CDR3 is TGTGCCACGGACGGGAGCTCCTACAATGAGCAGTTCTTC. Translated, it gives CATDGSSYNEQFF.

This chain uses TRBV5-6 with TRBJ2-7, with TRBD2 as a possible D gene (5 bases). Germline V gene lookup returns CDR1 SGHDT and CDR2 YYEEEE. The V end was cut by 3 bases, the J end by 3 bases, with 19 bases between. The CDR3 is made up of 16 amino acids. The DNA for the CDR3 is TGTGCCAGCAGCTCCCCGGGGATTAGTTCCGGCTACGAGCAGTACTTC. Amino acids: CASSSPGISSGYEQYF.

This clonotype was counted at least ten times. CDR3 coding DNA: TGTGCTAGTGGTTTGGATGGCAGGGGGAACACTGAAGCTTTCTTT. The encoded protein is CASGLDGRGNTEAFF. The chain carries TRBV12-5 and TRBJ1-1; the D gene is possibly TRBD1 (6 bases). Trimming stripped 1 base from V and 1 base from J, with 10 bases between. Germline V lookup: CDR1 LGHNT, CDR2 FRNRAP. The CDR3 consists of 15 residues.

This clonotype was counted a few times. The CDR3 nucleotides are TGTGCCAGCAGTGAGGGGAACTATGGCTACACCTTC. Amino acids: CASSEGNYGYTF. The rearrangement joins TRBV25-1 to TRBJ1-2; D call uncertain. V was pared by 3 bases and J by 2 bases, with 4 bases between. The CDR3 totals 12 residues. Per the germline V gene, CDR1 is MGHDK and CDR2 is SYGVNS.

This clonotype was counted at least ten times. The chain couples TRBV12-3 or TRBV12-4 to TRBJ2-7; D may be TRBD1 or TRBD2 (6 bases each). Trimming cost V 8 bases and J 7 bases, with 12 bases left between them. This CDR3 contains 11 residues. In DNA form, the CDR3 reads TGTGCCAGCCGGGGGCTATTGGAGCAGTACTTC. It codes for CASRGLLEQYF.

This clonotype has at least ten counts. This rearrangement joins TRBV6-5 to TRBJ1-2; D perhaps matches TRBD1 (5 bases). There are 15 residues in the CDR3. CDR1 is MNHEY and CDR2 is SVGAGI in the germline V gene. The ends were cut back, 3 bases at V and 5 bases at J, with 16 bases in the middle. CDR3 DNA: TGTGCCAGCAGTTATTTGGGACGGTACCTATATGGCTACACCTTC. Translation: CASSYLGRYLYGYTF.

This clonotype was detected only a few times. V is TRBV5-1 and J is TRBJ2-1; D gene uncertain. This CDR3 spans 15 amino acids. The germline V gene has CDR1 SGHRS and CDR2 YFSETQ. Trimming removed 0 bases at V and 2 bases at J, with 9 bases between. The CDR3, as DNA: TGCGCCAGCAGCTTGGCCCCGGAAGCCTACAATGAGCAGTTCTTC. It codes for CASSLAPEAYNEQFF.

The V and J genes are TRBV18 and TRBJ2-1; D unclear. V was clipped by 2 bases and J by 7 bases, with 18 bases between them. This CDR3 spans 16 amino acids. Germline CDR1 is KGHSH and CDR2 is LQKENI. The CDR3 sequence is CASSPSKPSVNNEQFF. The DNA of the CDR3 is TGTGCCAGCTCACCAAGTAAACCCAGCGTGAATAATGAGCAGTTCTTC.

This clonotype was recorded a few times. The CDR3: CSVHPLNYWNEQFF. CDR3 nucleotide sequence: TGCAGCGTCCATCCTTTAAATTATTGGAATGAGCAGTTCTTC. J is TRBJ2-1 and V is TRBV29-1; D remains unclear. Trimming shortened V by 6 bases and J by 7 bases, and 19 bases separated the two germline ends. The germline V gene has CDR1 SQVTM and CDR2 ANQGSEA. The CDR3 runs to 14 residues.

The genes are TRBV25-1 and TRBJ2-1, with 7 nucleotides matching TRBD1. The J segment lost 3 bases and the V segment lost 1 base, leaving 3 bases of the junction unmatched. The V gene's germline CDR1 is MGHDK and CDR2 SYGVNS. There are 15 residues in the CDR3. The CDR3 here is CASSEFRDSYNEQFF. In DNA form, the CDR3 reads TGTGCCAGCAGTGAATTTAGGGACAGCTACAATGAGCAGTTCTTC.

Ten or more counts support this clonotype. The V call is TRBV18, the J call TRBJ2-7; D is ambiguous. Germline V lookup: CDR1 KGHSH, CDR2 LQKENI. This CDR3 region has 12 residues. V lost 1 base, J lost 3 bases, and 4 bases lay in between. The CDR3 spells CASSPQSYEQYF. CDR3 nucleotide sequence: TGTGCCAGCTCACCACAGAGCTACGAGCAGTACTTC.

This chain links TRBV11-2 with TRBJ1-1; D unresolved. CDR3 length: 17 residues. From germline, CDR1 is SGHAT and CDR2 FQNNGV. Trimming pared 5 bases from V and 1 base from J, leaving 20 bases between. As DNA, the CDR3 is TGTGCCAGCAGCAGCTTCAGTCTGCGGGGTGGGAACACTGAAGCTTTCTTT. Amino acid sequence: CASSSFSLRGGNTEAFF.

This clonotype was observed a handful of times. The chain employs TRBV29-1 and TRBJ1-2; maybe TRBD1 (5 bases). Trimming took off 5 bases at V and 3 bases at J, with 13 bases between the two ends. CDR3 length: 13 amino acids. Germline lookup yields CDR1 SQVTM and CDR2 ANQGSEA. DNA of the CDR3: TGCAGCGTTCTGACGTGGGGGGACTATGGCTACACCTTC. This translates into CSVLTWGDYGYTF. Full variable domain (outside the CDR3, taken from reference TRBV29-1 and TRBJ1-2): SAVISQKPSRDICQRGTSLTIQCQVDSQVTMMFWYRQQPGQSLTLIATANQGSEATYESGFVIDKFPISRPNLTFSTLTVSNMSPEDSSIYLCSVLTWGDYGYTFGSGTRLTVV.

This clonotype has more than one count but fewer than ten. The V gene is TRBV12-3 or TRBV12-4, the J gene TRBJ2-7, with D tentatively TRBD2 (5 bases). The CDR3 consists of 14 residues. Trimming removed 6 bases from V and 0 bases from J, with 12 bases in between. CDR3 in DNA: TGTGCCAGCAGCTTCGGACTGAGCTCCTACGAGCAGTACTTC. Its protein product is CASSFGLSSYEQYF.

The V gene is TRBV27, the J gene TRBJ2-4, with D unclear. Germline-derived CDR1 and CDR2 are MNHEY and SMNVEV (reference sequence). The V end lost 0 bases, the J end lost 1 base, and 7 bases lay between the germline ends. The CDR3 extends over 15 amino acids. The CDR3 region is CASSLSGGAKNIQYF. In DNA form, the CDR3 reads TGTGCCAGCAGTTTATCGGGTGGTGCCAAAAACATTCAGTACTTC.

CDR3 nucleotide sequence: TGTGCCAGCAGCTTAGCCGGGACTAGAGGGAGGGCCATCAATGAGCAGTTCTTC. This codes for CASSLAGTRGRAINEQFF. V gene TRBV7-6 combines with J gene TRBJ2-1, with TRBD2 matching over 8 bases. Germline trimming cut 0 bases from V and 6 bases from J; bases unmatched to any gene: 13. From germline, CDR1 is SGHVS and CDR2 FNYEAQ. The CDR3 consists of 18 residues.

This rearrangement joins TRBV5-1 to TRBJ2-7, with 7 bases lining up with TRBD1. V lost 3 bases, J lost 2 bases, and 11 bases stayed unmatched. This CDR3 has 16 amino acids. Germline CDR1 and CDR2: SGHRS and YFSETQ. The CDR3 spells CASSWAETGITYEQYF. The CDR3 bases are TGCGCCAGCAGCTGGGCAGAGACAGGGATTACCTACGAGCAGTACTTC. The full variable domain, rest sourced from reference TRBV5-1 and TRBJ2-7, is KAGVTQTPRYLIKTRGQQVTLSCSPISGHRSVSWYQQTPGQGLQFLFEYFSETQRNKGNFPGRFSGRQFSNSRSEMNVSTLELGDSALYLCASSWAETGITYEQYFGPGTRLTVT.

This chain joins TRBV3-1 and TRBJ2-4; D may be TRBD2 (6 bases). This CDR3 has 18 amino acids. V dropped 7 bases and J dropped 3 bases, with 25 bases sitting between them. Germline CDR1 reads LGHDT; CDR2 reads YNNKEL (reference sequence). The CDR3 region is CASTPFTGDGRGKNIQYF. Written as DNA, the CDR3 is TGTGCCAGCACCCCCTTTACGGGAGACGGTAGAGGCAAAAACATTCAGTACTTC.

In regard to this clonotype: Given a much more abundant clone one base away, this may be a read error. The CDR3 ends on some other residue instead of the conserved phenylalanine or tryptophan, so this is likely a read error. V and J are TRBV5-6 and TRBJ2-3; D perhaps matches TRBD1 (6 bases). The CDR3 covers 14 residues. Germline V lookup: CDR1 SGHDT, CDR2 YYEEEE. Trimming took off 0 bases at V and 6 bases at J, with 11 bases between the two ends. CDR3 region: CASSLGDMGDTQYL. Written as DNA, the CDR3 is TGTGCCAGCAGCTTGGGGGACATGGGGGATACGCAGTATTTG.

Only a few counts were recorded for this clonotype. This chain links TRBV25-1 with TRBJ2-7; D tentatively reads TRBD1 or TRBD2 (7 bases each). Trimming took off 2 bases at V and 5 bases at J, with 16 bases between the two ends. CDR1 is MGHDK, CDR2 SYGVNS, per germline. The CDR3 covers 15 residues. CDR3 in amino acids: CASSEGRQGGNEQYF. In nucleotides, the CDR3 is TGTGCCAGCAGTGAAGGCCGACAGGGAGGGAACGAGCAGTACTTC.

This clonotype occurred a few times. This chain links TRBV29-1 with TRBJ2-3, with 7 positions matching TRBD1. The CDR3 has 13 amino acids. From germline, CDR1 is SQVTM and CDR2 ANQGSEA. Unmatched junction bases numbered 10, after V lost 6 bases and J lost 7 bases. The CDR3 spells CSVDARDSHTQYF. The CDR3 DNA is TGCAGCGTGGACGCCCGGGACAGTCATACGCAGTATTTT.

The chain uses TRBV4-2 and TRBJ2-3; D could derive from TRBD1 or TRBD2 (5 bases each). This CDR3 spans 15 amino acids. From germline, CDR1 is LGHNA and CDR2 YNFKEQ. Trimming shortened V by 0 bases and J by 7 bases, and 14 bases separated the two germline ends. CDR3 coding DNA: TGTGCCAGCAGCCAAGATCTGCCGGGGCGGCATACGCAGTATTTT. Protein product: CASSQDLPGRHTQYF.

This clonotype was detected only a few times. The V gene is TRBV5-5, the J gene TRBJ2-1; 7 bases line up with TRBD2. Germline values: CDR1 SGHKS, CDR2 YYEKEE (reference sequence). This CDR3 has 15 amino acids. V was pared by 2 bases and J by 2 bases, with 4 bases of the junction left unmatched. In nucleotides, the CDR3 is TGTGCCAGCAGCTTACTAGCGACGACCTACAATGAGCAGTTCTTC. Its protein product is CASSLLATTYNEQFF. The full variable domain, its missing parts supplied by reference TRBV5-5 and TRBJ2-1, is DAGVTQSPTHLIKTRGQQVTLRCSPISGHKSVSWYQQVLGQGPQFIFQYYEKEERGRGNFPDRFSARQFPNYSSELNVNALLLGDSALYLCASSLLATTYNEQFFGPGTRLTVL.

The chain joins TRBV12-5 to TRBJ2-3; D gene uncertain. Per germline, CDR1 LGHNT and CDR2 FRNRAP. Trimming removed 10 bases at V and 0 bases at J, with 11 bases between. The CDR3 runs to 13 residues. The CDR3 DNA follows: TGTGCTATAGGTACACCAAGCACAGATACGCAGTATTTT. Amino acids: CAIGTPSTDTQYF.